This T cell receptor (beta chain) was obtained from a study of shared clonotypes between healthy human individuals. Data came from immunoSEQ multiplex PCR; TCRdb stores just in-frame clones and leaves some out. The repertoire includes approximately 2,200,000 clones, about 92% of them detected once, and 1.5% to 2% sits in the top ten. A word on this clone: What it binds is unknown.

Overall study findings and caveats: Represented diversity (both genetic and exposure-history) was limited by the small number of donors. Between several donors, naive CD4 clonotypes were shared at a level of about 5%.

The CDR3 consists of 17 residues. Germline values: CDR1 LGHNA, CDR2 YSLEER. Between the trimmed V and J ends, which lost 0 bases and 6 bases, there was a span of 20 bases. As defined, naive CD8 cells were CD45RO-negative and positively selected for CCR7, with terminally differentiated effector memory CD45RA+ cells excluded. Each of the donors was a healthy adult who was HIV-negative and had not had a recent acute infection or vaccination. There were only Caucasian adults among the donors, and all lived in Nashville, Tennessee. Sample: naive CD8+ T cells from PBMCs. The chain uses TRBV4-3 and TRBJ2-5; weak D call: TRBD2 (5 bases). This sequence originates from a man aged 18 to 30 in good health. Some clones in this sample may be carry-over from other donors' samples. The CDR3 nucleotides are TGCGCCAGCAGCCAAGACGGCCCGGCCGGGGAGTTAAAGACCCAGTACTTC. This gives the protein CASSQDGPAGELKTQYF.